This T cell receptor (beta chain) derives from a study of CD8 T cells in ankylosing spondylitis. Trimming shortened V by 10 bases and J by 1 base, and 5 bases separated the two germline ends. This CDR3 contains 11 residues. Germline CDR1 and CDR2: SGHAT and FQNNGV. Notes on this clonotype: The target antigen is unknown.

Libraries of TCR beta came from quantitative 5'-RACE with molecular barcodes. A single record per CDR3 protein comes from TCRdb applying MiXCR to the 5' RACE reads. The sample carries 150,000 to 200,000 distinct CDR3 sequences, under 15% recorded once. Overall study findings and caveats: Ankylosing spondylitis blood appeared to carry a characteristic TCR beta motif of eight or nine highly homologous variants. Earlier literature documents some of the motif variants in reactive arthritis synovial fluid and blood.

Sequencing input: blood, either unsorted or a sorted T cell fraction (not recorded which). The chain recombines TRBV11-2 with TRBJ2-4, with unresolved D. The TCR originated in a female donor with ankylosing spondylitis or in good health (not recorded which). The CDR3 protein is CAIRAKNIQYF. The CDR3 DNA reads TGTGCCATCCGGGCCAAAAACATTCAGTACTTC. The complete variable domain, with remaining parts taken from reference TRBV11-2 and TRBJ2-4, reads EAGVAQSPRYKIIEKRQSVAFWCNPISGHATLYWYQQILGQGPKLLIQFQNNGVVDDSQLPKDRFSAERLKGVDSTLKIQPAKLEDSAVYLCAIRAKNIQYFGAGTRLSVL.